Each of the 10 T cell receptor beta chains below was sequenced from the same sample in a study of beta chain features in type 1 diabetes. The authors reverse transcribed all of the isolated RNA, so sequencing captured expressed TCRB transcripts. Assay used: immunoSEQ multiplex PCR; TCRdb lists only in-frame clones, some missing. The table has 240,000 or so clones, roughly 70% seen once. Sequenced input: naive CD4+ T cells from blood. The receptors shown here come from a man between 25 and 39 years old in good health.

The genes are TRBV30 and TRBJ2-7, with 7 bases matching TRBD1. V lost 3 bases to trimming and J lost 5 bases; unmatched junction nucleotides: 10. The CDR3 has 14 amino acids. Germline V lookup: CDR1 GTSNPN, CDR2 SVGIG (reference sequence). The CDR3 loop reads CAWRDPQGVHEQYF. CDR3 sequence (DNA): TGTGCCTGGAGGGACCCCCAGGGGGTCCACGAGCAGTACTTC. Based on the CDR3 plus reference TRBV30 and TRBJ2-7, the full variable domain is SQTIHQWPATLVQPVGSPLSLECTVEGTSNPNLYWYRQAAGRGLQLLFYSVGIGQISSEVPQNLSASRPQDRQFILSSKKLLLSDSGFYLCAWRDPQGVHEQYFGPGTRLTVT.

The CDR3: CAISGTASYEQYF. CDR3 coding DNA: TGTGCCATCAGTGGGACGGCCTCCTACGAGCAGTACTTC. This sequence joins TRBV10-3 and TRBJ2-7, with no clear D. V was pared by 4 bases and J by 0 bases, with 7 bases between. The CDR3 totals 13 residues. CDR1 is ENHRY, CDR2 SYGVKD, per germline.

V is TRBV15 and J is TRBJ2-3; TRBD1 aligns across 7 bases. CDR3 length: 15 amino acids. Germline CDR1 reads LNHNV; CDR2 reads YYDKDF (reference sequence). Trimming cost V 0 bases and J 4 bases; bases outside gene matches: 4. CDR3 protein: CATSRDSTGADTQYF. The DNA of the CDR3 is TGTGCCACCAGCAGAGATTCCACAGGGGCAGATACGCAGTATTTT.

This clone was observed a single time. The gene calls are TRBV7-9 and TRBJ2-5, with D possibly being TRBD2 (6 bases). Trimming removed 2 bases from V and 2 bases from J, with 12 bases in between. The CDR3 contains 15 residues. Per germline, CDR1 SEHNR and CDR2 FQNEAQ (reference sequence). DNA of the CDR3: TGTGCCAGCAGCTTATCGCGCGGGGAGCAAGAGACCCAGTACTTC. Translation: CASSLSRGEQETQYF.

The chain joins TRBV13 to TRBJ1-2; 8 nucleotides align to TRBD1. In germline, CDR1 is PRHDT, CDR2 FYEKMQ (reference sequence). The CDR3 loop spans 15 amino acids. The V gene end was trimmed by 5 bases and the J gene end by 4 bases; junction bases not matched to a gene: 9. For the CDR3, the DNA is TGTGCCAGCAGCAGTACCGGGACAGGTGTCTATGGCTACACCTTC. As protein: CASSSTGTGVYGYTF. Filled out from reference TRBV13 and TRBJ1-2, the complete variable domain reads AAGVIQSPRHLIKEKRETATLKCYPIPRHDTVYWYQQGPGQDPQFLISFYEKMQSDKGSIPDRFSAQQFSDYHSELNMSSLELGDSALYFCASSSTGTGVYGYTFGSGTRLTVV.

The rearrangement joins TRBV5-4 to TRBJ2-1, with 9 positions matching TRBD1. Trimming cost V 4 bases and J 8 bases; bases outside gene matches: 10. This CDR3 has 15 amino acids. Germline CDR1 SGHNT, CDR2 YYREEE (reference sequence). The DNA of the CDR3 is TGTGCCAGCAGCAGCTGGACAGGGGATTCGGATGAGCAGTTCTTC. Its translation is CASSSWTGDSDEQFF.

The V call is TRBV6-5, the J call TRBJ2-5, with TRBD2 identical over 10 bases. Germline V lookup: CDR1 MNHEY, CDR2 SVGAGI. CDR3 size: 15 residues. Trimming cost V 0 bases and J 5 bases; bases outside gene matches: 3. The CDR3 spells CASSYSKLAGETQYF. CDR3 nucleotides: TGTGCCAGCAGTTACTCCAAACTAGCGGGGGAGACCCAGTACTTC.

The gene calls are TRBV29-1 and TRBJ1-2; 7 bases line up with TRBD1. Trimming took 6 bases from V and 0 from J; bases not matched to a gene: 4. This CDR3 comprises 13 residues. The germline CDR1 and CDR2 sequences are SQVTM and ANQGSEA. The CDR3 region has the DNA TGCAGCGTCGACAGGGCAACTAACTATGGCTACACCTTC. Amino acid sequence: CSVDRATNYGYTF. The variable domain in full, with the rest retrieved from reference TRBV29-1 and TRBJ1-2, is SAVISQKPSRDICQRGTSLTIQCQVDSQVTMMFWYRQQPGQSLTLIATANQGSEATYESGFVIDKFPISRPNLTFSTLTVSNMSPEDSSIYLCSVDRATNYGYTFGSGTRLTVV.

This chain joins TRBV7-9 and TRBJ1-1; D not certain. V was trimmed by 5 bases and J by 1 base, leaving 11 bases between them. The CDR3 length is 14 residues. Germline V gene sequence: CDR1 SEHNR, CDR2 FQNEAQ (reference sequence). This CDR3 reads CASSALQRNTEAFF. The CDR3, as DNA: TGTGCCAGCAGCGCGTTACAGAGGAACACTGAAGCTTTCTTT.

The chain couples TRBV30 to TRBJ2-5, with 9 nucleotides matching TRBD1. V was clipped by 5 bases and J by 3 bases; unmatched bases: 4. From germline, CDR1 is GTSNPN and CDR2 SVGIG (reference sequence). This CDR3 has 13 amino acids. The chain's CDR3 is CAWAGTGKETQYF. In nucleotides, the CDR3 is TGTGCCTGGGCCGGGACAGGGAAAGAGACCCAGTACTTC.